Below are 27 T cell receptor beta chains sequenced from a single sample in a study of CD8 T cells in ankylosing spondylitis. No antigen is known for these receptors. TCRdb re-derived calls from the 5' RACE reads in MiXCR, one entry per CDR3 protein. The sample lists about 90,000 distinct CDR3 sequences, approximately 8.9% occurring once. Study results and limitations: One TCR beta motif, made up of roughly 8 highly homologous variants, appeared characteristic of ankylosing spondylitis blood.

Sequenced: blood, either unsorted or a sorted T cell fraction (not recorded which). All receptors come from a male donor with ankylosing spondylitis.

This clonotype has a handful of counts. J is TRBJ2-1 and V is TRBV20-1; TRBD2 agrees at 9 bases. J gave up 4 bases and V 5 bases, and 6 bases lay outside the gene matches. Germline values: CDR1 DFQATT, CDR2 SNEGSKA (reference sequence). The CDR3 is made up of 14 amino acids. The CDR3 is CSAPLAGEYNEQFF. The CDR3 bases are TGCAGTGCTCCGTTAGCGGGAGAGTACAATGAGCAGTTCTTC.

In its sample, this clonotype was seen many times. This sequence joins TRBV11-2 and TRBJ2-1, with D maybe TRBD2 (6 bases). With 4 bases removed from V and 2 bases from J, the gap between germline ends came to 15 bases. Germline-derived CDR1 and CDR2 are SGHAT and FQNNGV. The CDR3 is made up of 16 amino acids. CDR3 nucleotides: TGTGCCAGCAGCTCCCGTATCGGACTAACCTACAATGAGCAGTTCTTC. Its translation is CASSSRIGLTYNEQFF.

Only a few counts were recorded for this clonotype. This CDR3 is CASSSRDSTNEQFF. The CDR3 DNA reads TGTGCCAGCAGCAGCCGGGACTCAACTAATGAGCAGTTCTTC. This chain connects TRBV5-4 to TRBJ2-1; tentative D call: TRBD2 (6 bases). The germline V gene encodes CDR1 SGHNT and CDR2 YYREEE (reference sequence). V was pared by 4 bases and J by 7 bases, with 15 bases between. The CDR3 totals 14 residues.

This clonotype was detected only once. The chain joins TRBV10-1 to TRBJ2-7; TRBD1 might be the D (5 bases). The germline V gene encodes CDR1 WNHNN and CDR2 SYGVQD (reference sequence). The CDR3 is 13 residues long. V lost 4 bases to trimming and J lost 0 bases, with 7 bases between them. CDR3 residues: CASSAQDSYEQYF. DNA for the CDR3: TGCGCCAGCAGTGCACAGGACTCCTACGAGCAGTACTTC.

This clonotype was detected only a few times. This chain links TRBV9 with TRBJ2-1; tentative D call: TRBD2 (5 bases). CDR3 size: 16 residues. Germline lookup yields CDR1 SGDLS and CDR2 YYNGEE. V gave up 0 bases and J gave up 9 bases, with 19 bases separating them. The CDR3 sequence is CASSVGEGLGASEQFF. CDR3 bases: TGTGCCAGCAGCGTAGGTGAGGGTCTCGGTGCGAGTGAGCAGTTCTTC.

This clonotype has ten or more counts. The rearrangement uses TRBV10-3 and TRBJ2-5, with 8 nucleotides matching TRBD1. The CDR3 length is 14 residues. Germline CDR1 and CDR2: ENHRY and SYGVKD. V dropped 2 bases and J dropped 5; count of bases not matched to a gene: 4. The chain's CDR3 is CAISEDRGFETQYF. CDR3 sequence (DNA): TGTGCCATCAGTGAGGACAGGGGTTTCGAGACCCAGTACTTC.

CDR3 amino acids: CSVLGGYEQYF. CDR3 coding DNA: TGCAGCGTATTAGGGGGTTACGAGCAGTACTTC. This chain joins TRBV29-1 and TRBJ2-7; D perhaps matches TRBD1 (6 bases). The CDR3 totals 11 residues. Germline V gives CDR1 SQVTM, CDR2 ANQGSEA. V was shortened by 6 bases and J by 4 bases, with 10 bases between the two germline ends.

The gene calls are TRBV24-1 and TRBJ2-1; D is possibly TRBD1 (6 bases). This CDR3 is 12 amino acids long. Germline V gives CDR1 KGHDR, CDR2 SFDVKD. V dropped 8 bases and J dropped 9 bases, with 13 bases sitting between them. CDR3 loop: CATIGGPGEQFF. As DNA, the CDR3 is TGTGCCACCATTGGGGGCCCGGGTGAGCAGTTCTTC.

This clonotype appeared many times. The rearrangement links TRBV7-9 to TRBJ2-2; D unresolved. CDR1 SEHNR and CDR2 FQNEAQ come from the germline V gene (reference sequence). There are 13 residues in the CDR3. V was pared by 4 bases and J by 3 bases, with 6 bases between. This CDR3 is CASSSRYTGELFF. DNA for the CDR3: TGTGCCAGCAGCTCCAGATACACCGGGGAGCTGTTTTTT.

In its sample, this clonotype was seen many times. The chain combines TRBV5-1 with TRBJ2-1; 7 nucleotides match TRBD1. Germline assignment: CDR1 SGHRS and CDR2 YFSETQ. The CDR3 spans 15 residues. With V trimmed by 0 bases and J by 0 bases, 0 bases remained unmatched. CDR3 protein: CASSLGDSSYNEQFF. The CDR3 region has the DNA TGCGCCAGCAGCTTGGGGGACAGCTCCTACAATGAGCAGTTCTTC.

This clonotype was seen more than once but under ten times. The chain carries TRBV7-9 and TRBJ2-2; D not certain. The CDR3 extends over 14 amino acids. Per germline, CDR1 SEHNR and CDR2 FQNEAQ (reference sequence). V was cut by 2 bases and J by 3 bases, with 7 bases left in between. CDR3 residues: CASSLRVDTGELFF. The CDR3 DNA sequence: TGTGCCAGCAGCTTAAGGGTGGACACCGGGGAGCTGTTTTTT.

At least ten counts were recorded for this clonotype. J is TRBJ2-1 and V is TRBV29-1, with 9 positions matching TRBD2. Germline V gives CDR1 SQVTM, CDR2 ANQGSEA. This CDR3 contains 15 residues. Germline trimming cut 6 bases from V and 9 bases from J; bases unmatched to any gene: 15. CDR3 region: CSVDTDSGSYGEQFF. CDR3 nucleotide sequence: TGCAGCGTAGACACCGATAGCGGGAGTTATGGTGAGCAGTTCTTC.

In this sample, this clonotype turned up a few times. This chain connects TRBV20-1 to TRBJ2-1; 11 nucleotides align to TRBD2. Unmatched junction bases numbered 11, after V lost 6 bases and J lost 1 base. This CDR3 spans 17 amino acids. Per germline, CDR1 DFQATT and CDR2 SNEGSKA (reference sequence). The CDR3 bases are TGCAGTGCCCTCCCACTAGCGGGAGTAGGATCCTACAATGAGCAGTTCTTC. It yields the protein CSALPLAGVGSYNEQFF.

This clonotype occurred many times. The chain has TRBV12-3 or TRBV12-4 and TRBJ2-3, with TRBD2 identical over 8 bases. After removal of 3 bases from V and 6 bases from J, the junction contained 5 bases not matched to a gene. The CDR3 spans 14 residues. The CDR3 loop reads CASSLKREMDTQYF. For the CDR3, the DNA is TGTGCCAGCAGTTTGAAGCGGGAGATGGATACGCAGTATTTT.

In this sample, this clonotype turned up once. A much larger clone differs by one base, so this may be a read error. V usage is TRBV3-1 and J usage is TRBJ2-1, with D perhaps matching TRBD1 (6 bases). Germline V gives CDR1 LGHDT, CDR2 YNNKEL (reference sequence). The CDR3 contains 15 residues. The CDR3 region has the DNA TGTGACAGCAGCCAAGGTAACAGGGCGGACAATGAGCAGTTCTTC. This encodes CDSSQGNRADNEQFF.

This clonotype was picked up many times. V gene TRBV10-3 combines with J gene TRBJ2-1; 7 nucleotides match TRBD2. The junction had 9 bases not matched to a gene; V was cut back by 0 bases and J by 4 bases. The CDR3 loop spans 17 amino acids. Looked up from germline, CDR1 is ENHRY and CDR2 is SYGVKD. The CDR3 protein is CAISESMASGDYNEQFF. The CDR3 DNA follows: TGTGCCATCAGTGAGTCGATGGCTAGCGGAGATTACAATGAGCAGTTCTTC.

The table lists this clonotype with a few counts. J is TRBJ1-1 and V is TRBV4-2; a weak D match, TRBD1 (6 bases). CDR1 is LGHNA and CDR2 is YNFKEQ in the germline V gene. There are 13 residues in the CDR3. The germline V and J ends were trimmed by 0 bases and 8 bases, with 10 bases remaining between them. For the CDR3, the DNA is TGTGCCAGCAGCCAAGATTTTGGACAGGAAGCTTTCTTT. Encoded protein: CASSQDFGQEAFF.

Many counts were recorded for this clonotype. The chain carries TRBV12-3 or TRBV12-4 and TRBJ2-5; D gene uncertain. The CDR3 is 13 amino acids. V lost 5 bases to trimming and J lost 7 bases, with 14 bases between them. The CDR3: CASSPTASGTQYF. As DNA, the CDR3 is TGTGCCAGCAGTCCGACGGCATCCGGGACCCAGTACTTC.

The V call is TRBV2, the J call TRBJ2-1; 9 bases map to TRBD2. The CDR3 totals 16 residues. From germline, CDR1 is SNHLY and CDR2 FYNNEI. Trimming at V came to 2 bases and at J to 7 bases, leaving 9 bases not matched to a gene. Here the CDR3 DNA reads TGTGCCAGCAGTGAACCGCCGGGACTAGCATTAAATGAGCAGTTCTTC. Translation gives CASSEPPGLALNEQFF.

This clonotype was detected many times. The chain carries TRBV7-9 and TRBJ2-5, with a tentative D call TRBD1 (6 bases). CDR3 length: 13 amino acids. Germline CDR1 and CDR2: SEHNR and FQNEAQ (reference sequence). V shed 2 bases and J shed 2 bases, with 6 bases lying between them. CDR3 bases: TGTGCCAGCAGCTTAAGGGGGCAAGAGACCCAGTACTTC. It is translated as CASSLRGQETQYF.

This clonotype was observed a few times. CDR3 residues: CASSPDDREWTEAFF. The CDR3 nucleotides read TGCGCCAGCAGCCCAGACGACAGGGAATGGACTGAAGCTTTCTTT. The rearrangement uses TRBV4-1 and TRBJ1-1; 7 nucleotides agree with TRBD1. Germline V gene data show CDR1 as MGHRA and CDR2 as YSYEKL. This CDR3 is built from 15 residues. The V and J ends lost 4 bases and 5 bases, in that order; junction bases with no gene match: 10.

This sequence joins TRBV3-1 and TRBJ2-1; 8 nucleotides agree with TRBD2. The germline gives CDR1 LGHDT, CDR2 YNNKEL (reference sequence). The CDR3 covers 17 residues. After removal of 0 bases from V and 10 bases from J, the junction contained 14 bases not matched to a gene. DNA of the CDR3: TGTGCCAGCAGCCAAGACCCGGGACTAGGGGGTTGGGGCGAGCAGTTCTTC. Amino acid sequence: CASSQDPGLGGWGEQFF.

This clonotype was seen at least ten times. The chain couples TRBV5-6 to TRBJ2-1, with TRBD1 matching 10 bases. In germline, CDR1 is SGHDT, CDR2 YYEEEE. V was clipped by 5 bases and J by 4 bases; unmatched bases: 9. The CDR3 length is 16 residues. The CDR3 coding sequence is TGTGCCAGCAGGCGTGGAGCGGGACAGGGGTACAATGAGCAGTTCTTC. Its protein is CASRRGAGQGYNEQFF.

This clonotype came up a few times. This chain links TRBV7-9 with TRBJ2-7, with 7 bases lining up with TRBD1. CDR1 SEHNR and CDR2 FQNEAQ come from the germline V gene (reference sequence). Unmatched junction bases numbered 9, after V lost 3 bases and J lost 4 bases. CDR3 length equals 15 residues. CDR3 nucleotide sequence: TGTGCCAGCAGCTTCTCACAGGGGAACCCATACGAGCAGTACTTC. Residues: CASSFSQGNPYEQYF.

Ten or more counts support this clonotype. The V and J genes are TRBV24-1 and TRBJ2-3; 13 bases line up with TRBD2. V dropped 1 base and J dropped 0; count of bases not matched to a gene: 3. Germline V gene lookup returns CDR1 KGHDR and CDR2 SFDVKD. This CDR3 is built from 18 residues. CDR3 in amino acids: CATSDLGTSGASTDTQYF. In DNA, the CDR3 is TGTGCCACCAGTGATTTAGGGACTAGCGGGGCCAGCACAGATACGCAGTATTTT.

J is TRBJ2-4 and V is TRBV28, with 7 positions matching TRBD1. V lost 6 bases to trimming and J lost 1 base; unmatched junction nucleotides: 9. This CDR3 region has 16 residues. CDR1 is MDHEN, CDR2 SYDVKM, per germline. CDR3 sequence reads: CASSYQQGMAKNIQYF. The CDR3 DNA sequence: TGTGCCAGCAGCTATCAACAGGGGATGGCCAAAAACATTCAGTACTTC.

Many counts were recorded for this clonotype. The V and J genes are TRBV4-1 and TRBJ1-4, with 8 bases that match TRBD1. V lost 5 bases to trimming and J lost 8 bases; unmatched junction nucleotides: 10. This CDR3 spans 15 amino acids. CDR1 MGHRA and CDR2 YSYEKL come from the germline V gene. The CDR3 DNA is TGCGCCAGCAGCTACCAGACAGGGGAGGAGGAAAAACTGTTTTTT. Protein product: CASSYQTGEEEKLFF.